The T cell receptor beta chain described here comes from a study of blood T cell repertoires in COVID-19 (dated by TCRdb to 2018 to 2021). Regarding the research as a whole: Samples from collaborators originated in the United States, Italy and Spain and spanned both the acute and convalescent phases of COVID-19. The repertoires were made available in a free public database intended to serve as a resource for research on the immune response to SARS-CoV-2. Nearly every sample came with metadata listing a de-identified subject ID, COVID-19 status, age in years and sex. Samples came from the ongoing ImmuneRACE study (first 160 participants) plus 1,254 subjects from 6 global collaborators. Deeply sampled blood TCRbeta repertoires from subjects exposed to, actively infected with, or recovered from COVID-19 were included in the dataset. The material from the prospective study consisted of cDNA or gDNA derived from T cells, B-cell-depleted T cells, or PBMCs. Where available, HLA class I and class II types were taken from metadata supplied by the sample provider and were not determined by assay-based typing. Points the paper makes about the study in general: Clinical and demographic metadata were provided uncurated, with the amount varying by source and participant.

As concerns this clone: Its antigen is not yet known. Per-base quality was not reported, and no clone a single base away is much larger than it.

TCRbeta CDR3 regions were amplified from genomic DNA by means of the immunoSEQ Assay, a bias-controlled multiplex PCR. As for how the authors treated the data: The number of nucleated cells in each sample was estimated by amplification of reference gene primers within the assay. Sequence reads were collapsed and filtered to measure the absolute abundance of every unique TCRbeta CDR3 rearrangement. For each sample, productive Simpson clonality was calculated as the square root of Simpson's diversity index over productive rearrangements. TCRdb retrieved this table from immuneACCESS and kept in-frame rearrangements only. Not all clones are present; in checked studies, unresolved V genes account for under half, and no reason is known for the remainder. D and trimming were read from the DNA, whereas the V and J calls and clone size are those reported in that table. The sample records roughly 240,000 clones, roughly 82% of which are singletons. Together, the top ten hold approximately 4.8% of the sample.

Trimming costs V 6 bases and J 6 bases, and their ends lie 18 bases apart. The CDR3 starts with the cysteine, ends with the phenylalanine, and has 14 residues. The sequence is cut down to CDR3 DNA, 42 bases in frame from base 1. Via the germline V gene, CDR1 is MDHEN and CDR2 SYDVKM. The collaborating institutions used their own protocols to collect whole blood in K2EDTA tubes. For TCRbeta analysis, collaborators shipped samples in one of three forms: frozen whole blood, isolated PBMCs, or DNA extracted from either of those sample types. The receptor comes from a woman in her seventies with acute or convalescent COVID-19. What was sequenced was peripheral blood. The rearranged segments are TRBV28 and TRBJ2-7, with no confidently assigned D gene. The CDR3 protein sequence reads: CASRRVTLPGEQYF. The bases are TGTGCCAGCAGACGGGTAACTCTTCCGGGCGAGCAGTACTTC.